Listed here are 5 T cell receptor beta chains from one sample, sequenced in a study of vaccination and CD4 T cells after COVID-19. The sample's treatment: 10-day PBMC culture with coronavirus spike peptide pools or control peptides (ViraFEST assay). The Oncomine TCR Beta short-read assay sequenced DNA from cultured CD4+ T cells. TCRdb re-derived calls from the PCR reads in MiXCR, one entry per CDR3 protein. The sample records roughly 12,000 distinct CDR3 sequences, approximately 74% being singletons. For these receptors, no antigen is known. Sequencing used CD4+ T cells from blood, cultured in vitro, obtained after SARS-CoV-2 vaccination. Receptors originate from a human donor who received a COVID-19 vaccine.

V usage is TRBV7-9 and J usage is TRBJ2-3, with D perhaps assigned TRBD1 or TRBD2 (5 bases each). V was cut by 0 bases and J by 5 bases, with 12 bases left in between. The CDR3 runs to 15 residues. Germline V gives CDR1 SEHNR, CDR2 FQNEAQ (reference sequence). The CDR3 spells CASSLAPTRGDTQYF. The DNA for the CDR3 is TGTGCCAGCAGCTTAGCCCCTACGAGGGGAGATACGCAGTATTTT.

The chain joins TRBV11-3 to TRBJ2-2; D gene ambiguous. The V and J ends lost 1 base and 2 bases respectively, with 11 bases between them. Germline CDR1 SGHNT, CDR2 YENEEA. The CDR3 runs to 16 residues. CDR3 sequence: CASSLVFGGNTGELFF. The CDR3 bases are TGTGCCAGCAGCTTAGTTTTTGGTGGTAACACCGGGGAGCTGTTTTTT.

This chain connects TRBV20-1 to TRBJ2-7, with D maybe TRBD1 (5 bases). V lost 6 bases and J lost 6, with 15 bases in between. Germline CDR1 DFQATT, CDR2 SNEGSKA (reference sequence). This CDR3 has 12 amino acids. CDR3 nucleotides: TGCAGTGCCCGACAGATCCTTGGCGAGCAGTACTTC. It translates to CSARQILGEQYF.

The chain employs TRBV6-1 and TRBJ2-5, with D possibly being TRBD1 (5 bases). V was trimmed by 5 bases and J by 5 bases, leaving 24 bases between them. This CDR3 comprises 17 residues. Germline V lookup: CDR1 MNHNS, CDR2 SASEGT. CDR3 in DNA: TGTGCCAGCAGTCAAACCACAGACAGCCTGGGGTCGGAGACCCAGTACTTC. This sequence encodes CASSQTTDSLGSETQYF.

This chain connects TRBV6-5 to TRBJ1-4; 7 positions agree with TRBD1. The CDR3 is made up of 14 amino acids. The V gene's germline CDR1 is MNHEY and CDR2 SVGAGI. V lost 4 bases to trimming and J lost 4 bases; unmatched junction nucleotides: 3. Here the CDR3 reads CASSSGQVNEKLFF. CDR3 bases: TGTGCCAGCAGTTCAGGACAGGTTAATGAAAAACTGTTTTTT.